This T cell receptor beta chain originates from a study of T cell responses to AZD1222 COVID-19 vaccine. Study-level points and caveats: Just a handful of people given AZD1222 tested seropositive at baseline. Nearly half of the spike-specific TCRs reportedly recognize variant regions that carry no mutations.

Of note for this clone: Its antigen is as yet unknown.

This CDR3 spans 14 amino acids. The V gene's germline CDR1 is SGHRS and CDR2 YFSETQ. With 6 bases removed from V and 10 bases from J, the gap between germline ends came to 20 bases. Sequencing was performed with immunoSEQ multiplex PCR; in TCRdb, only in-frame clones are kept and a portion is missing. The repertoire has 150,000 to 200,000 clones, approximately 91% of them found once; the top ten carry approximately 1.6%. V is TRBV5-1 and J is TRBJ2-1; D unresolved. The receptor comes from an adult in good health. The sequencing used peripheral blood, collected on day 0 of AZD1222 vaccination. In DNA form, the CDR3 reads TGCGCCAGCACTCTATCTAGTTGGGTGGGGGAGCAGTTCTTC. The encoded protein is CASTLSSWVGEQFF. The variable domain in full, with the rest retrieved from reference TRBV5-1 and TRBJ2-1, is KAGVTQTPRYLIKTRGQQVTLSCSPISGHRSVSWYQQTPGQGLQFLFEYFSETQRNKGNFPGRFSGRQFSNSRSEMNVSTLELGDSALYLCASTLSSWVGEQFFGPGTRLTVL.